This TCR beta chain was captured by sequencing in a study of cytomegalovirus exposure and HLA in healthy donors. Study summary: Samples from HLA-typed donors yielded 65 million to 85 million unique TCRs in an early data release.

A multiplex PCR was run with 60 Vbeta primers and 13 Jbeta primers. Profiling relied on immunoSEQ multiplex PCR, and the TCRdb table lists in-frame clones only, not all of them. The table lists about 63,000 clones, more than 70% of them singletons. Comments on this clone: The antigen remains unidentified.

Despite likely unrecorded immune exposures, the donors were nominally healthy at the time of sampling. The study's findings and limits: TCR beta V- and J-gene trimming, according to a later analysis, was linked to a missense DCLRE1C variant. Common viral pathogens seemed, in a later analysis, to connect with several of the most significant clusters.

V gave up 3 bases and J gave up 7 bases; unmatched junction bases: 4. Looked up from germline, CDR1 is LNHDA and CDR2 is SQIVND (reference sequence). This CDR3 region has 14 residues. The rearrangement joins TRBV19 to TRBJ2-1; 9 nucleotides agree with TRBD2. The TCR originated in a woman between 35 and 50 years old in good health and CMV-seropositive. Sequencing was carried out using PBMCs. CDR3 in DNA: TGTGCCAGTAGTATGGGCGGGGGGGGAAATGAGCAGTTCTTC. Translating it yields CASSMGGGGNEQFF. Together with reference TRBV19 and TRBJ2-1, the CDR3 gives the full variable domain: DGGITQSPKYLFRKEGQNVTLSCEQNLNHDAMYWYRQDPGQGLRLIYYSQIVNDFQKGDIAEGYSVSREKKESFPLTVTSAQKNPTAFYLCASSMGGGGNEQFFGPGTRLTVL.